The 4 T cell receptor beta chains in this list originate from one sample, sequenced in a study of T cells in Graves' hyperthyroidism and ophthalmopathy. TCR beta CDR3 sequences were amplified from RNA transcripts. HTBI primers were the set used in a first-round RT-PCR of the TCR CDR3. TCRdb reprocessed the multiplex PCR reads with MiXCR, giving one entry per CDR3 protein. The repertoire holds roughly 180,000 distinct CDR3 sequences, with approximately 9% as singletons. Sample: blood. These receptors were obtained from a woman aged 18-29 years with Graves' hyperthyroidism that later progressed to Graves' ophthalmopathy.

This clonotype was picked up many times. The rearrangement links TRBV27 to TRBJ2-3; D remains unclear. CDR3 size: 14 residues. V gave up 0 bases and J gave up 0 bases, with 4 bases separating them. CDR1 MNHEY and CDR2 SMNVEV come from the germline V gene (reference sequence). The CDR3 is CASSLSVSTDTQYF. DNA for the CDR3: TGTGCCAGCAGTTTATCTGTGAGCACAGATACGCAGTATTTT.

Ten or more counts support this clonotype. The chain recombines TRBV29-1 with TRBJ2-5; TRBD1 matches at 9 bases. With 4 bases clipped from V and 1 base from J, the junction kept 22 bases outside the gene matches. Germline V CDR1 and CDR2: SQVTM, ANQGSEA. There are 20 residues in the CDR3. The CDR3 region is CSVGGENRGGTGTTQETQYF. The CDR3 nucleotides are TGCAGCGTTGGGGGGGAGAACCGAGGTGGGACAGGGACGACCCAAGAGACCCAGTACTTC.

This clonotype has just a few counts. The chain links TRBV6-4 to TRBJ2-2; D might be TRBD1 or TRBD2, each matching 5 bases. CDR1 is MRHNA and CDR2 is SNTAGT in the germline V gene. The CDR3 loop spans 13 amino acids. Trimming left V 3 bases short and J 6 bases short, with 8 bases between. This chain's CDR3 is CASSEGESGELFF. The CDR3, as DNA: TGTGCCAGCAGTGAAGGGGAGTCCGGGGAGCTGTTTTTT.

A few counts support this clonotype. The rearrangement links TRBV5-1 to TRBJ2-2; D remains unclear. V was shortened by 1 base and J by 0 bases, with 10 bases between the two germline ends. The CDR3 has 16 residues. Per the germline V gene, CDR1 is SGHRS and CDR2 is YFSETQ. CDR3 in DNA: TGCGCCAGCAGCTTGAGTGCCTATTCGAACACCGGGGAGCTGTTTTTT. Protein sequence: CASSLSAYSNTGELFF. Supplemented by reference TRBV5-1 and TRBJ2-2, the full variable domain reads KAGVTQTPRYLIKTRGQQVTLSCSPISGHRSVSWYQQTPGQGLQFLFEYFSETQRNKGNFPGRFSGRQFSNSRSEMNVSTLELGDSALYLCASSLSAYSNTGELFFGEGSRLTVL.